These 22 T cell receptor beta chains were sequenced from one sample in a study of T cell changes during pregnancy in multiple sclerosis. Some clones are missing from TCRdb's copy, which holds only in-frame ones; the method was immunoSEQ multiplex PCR. This sample has some 43,000 clones, with approximately 94% found just once. The sample consisted of CD8+ T cells from peripheral blood mononuclear cells, taken in the third trimester of pregnancy. The source is a female donor with multiple sclerosis, enrolled in a pregnancy study.

This chain uses TRBV21-1 with TRBJ2-7; the D call TRBD1 from the table was never checked on the DNA. TRBV21-1 corresponds to a pseudogene. There are 13 residues in the CDR3. The CDR3 DNA follows: TGTGCCAGCAGCACCTCGGACAGCGGCGAGCAGTACTTC. Residues: CASSTSDSGEQYF.

This clone was seen once. The chain couples TRBV7-9 to TRBJ2-7; D unclear. The CDR3 covers 13 residues. Trimming removed 3 bases from V and 2 bases from J, with 8 bases in between. Germline V CDR1 and CDR2: SEHNR, FQNEAQ (reference sequence). CDR3 in DNA: TGTGCCAGCAGCTTCTGGAGTCCCTACGAGCAGTACTTC. Translated, it gives CASSFWSPYEQYF.

The genes are TRBV6-1 and TRBJ2-1; TRBD2 aligns across 11 bases. Germline-derived CDR1 and CDR2 are MNHNS and SASEGT. Trimming took 2 bases from V and 7 from J; bases not matched to a gene: 10. The CDR3 length is 17 residues. This CDR3 is CASSERGGTSGLNEQFF. The CDR3 DNA reads TGTGCCAGCAGTGAACGGGGGGGGACTAGCGGCCTAAATGAGCAGTTCTTC.

The V gene is TRBV11-2, the J gene TRBJ2-7, with 7 bases lining up with TRBD2. The CDR3 contains 16 residues. The junction had 11 bases not matched to a gene; V was cut back by 4 bases and J by 2 bases. Per germline, CDR1 SGHAT and CDR2 FQNNGV. CDR3 sequence (DNA): TGTGCCAGCAGCTCCGCAATGAGAGGGAGGGCCTACGAGCAGTACTTC. This encodes CASSSAMRGRAYEQYF.

The chain couples TRBV29-1 to TRBJ2-7, with D possibly matching TRBD2 (6 bases). The CDR3 is 14 residues long. Germline-derived CDR1 and CDR2 are SQVTM and ANQGSEA. V lost 0 bases and J lost 4, with 13 bases in between. CDR3 residues: CSVEDSGGAYEQYF. CDR3 coding DNA: TGCAGCGTTGAAGATAGCGGAGGGGCGTACGAGCAGTACTTC.

This clone has a single count. The CDR3 region is CASSPGGSLYEQYF. CDR3 coding DNA: TGTGCCAGCAGTCCAGGCGGGAGTTTATACGAGCAGTACTTC. V is TRBV28 and J is TRBJ2-7; TRBD2 aligns across 7 bases. CDR1 and CDR2 from the germline V gene are MDHEN and SYDVKM. CDR3 length equals 14 residues. J gave up 4 bases and V 5 bases, and 8 bases lay outside the gene matches.

The gene calls are TRBV27 and TRBJ2-7; 10 nucleotides agree with TRBD1. Germline CDR1 is MNHEY and CDR2 is SMNVEV (reference sequence). V gave up 5 bases and J gave up 1 base; unmatched junction bases: 5. This CDR3 is 15 amino acids long. CDR3 nucleotides: TGTGCCAGCAGTCCGGACAGGGGGACATCCTACGAGCAGTACTTC. Translated, it gives CASSPDRGTSYEQYF.

The chain recombines TRBV2 with TRBJ2-3, with 9 bases identical to TRBD1. CDR1 and CDR2 (germline): SNHLY, FYNNEI. V dropped 6 bases and J dropped 5; count of bases not matched to a gene: 3. This CDR3 has 13 residues. The chain's CDR3 is CASRPGQGDTQYF. The CDR3 DNA reads as TGTGCCAGCAGGCCGGGACAGGGAGATACGCAGTATTTT.

This chain links TRBV14 with TRBJ1-1; tentative D call: TRBD1 (5 bases). The CDR3 is made up of 13 amino acids. Germline V gene data show CDR1 as SGHDN and CDR2 as FVKESK. V was trimmed by 3 bases and J by 8 bases, leaving 13 bases between them. This chain's CDR3 is CASSHISGAEAFF. The DNA for the CDR3 is TGTGCCAGCAGCCACATTAGCGGGGCCGAAGCTTTCTTT. The variable domain in full, with the rest retrieved from reference TRBV14 and TRBJ1-1, is EAGVTQFPSHSVIEKGQTVTLRCDPISGHDNLYWYRRVMGKEIKFLLHFVKESKQDESGMPNNRFLAERTGGTYSTLKVQPAELEDSGVYFCASSHISGAEAFFGQGTRLTVV.

The chain couples TRBV9 to TRBJ1-4, with D maybe TRBD1 (6 bases). The CDR3 consists of 16 residues. V lost 2 bases and J 8 bases, leaving 19 bases between the germline ends. Germline CDR1 is SGDLS and CDR2 is YYNGEE. The CDR3 DNA reads TGTGCCAGCAGCGTGGGCCGAAGACAGGTCGGCGAAAAACTGTTTTTT. Its translation: CASSVGRRQVGEKLFF.

This clone was observed once. V gene TRBV19 combines with J gene TRBJ2-4, with 13 bases matching TRBD2. Germline values: CDR1 LNHDA, CDR2 SQIVND (reference sequence). The CDR3 is 16 amino acids. Trimming removed 5 bases from V and 5 bases from J; junction bases left unmatched: 6. The DNA of the CDR3 is TGTGCCAGTAGTGCCCTGACTAGCGGGAGGCAAAACATTCAGTACTTC. As protein: CASSALTSGRQNIQYF.

CDR3 in amino acids: CAISDNVIRVPGVPYEQYF. DNA of the CDR3: TGTGCCATCAGTGATAACGTTATCAGGGTACCTGGGGTACCCTACGAGCAGTACTTC. This sequence joins TRBV10-3 and TRBJ2-7; a weak D match, TRBD1 (5 bases). This CDR3 region has 19 residues. Trimming left V 3 bases short and J 2 bases short, with 26 bases between. Germline V lookup: CDR1 ENHRY, CDR2 SYGVKD.

The gene calls are TRBV10-3 and TRBJ1-5; 10 bases match TRBD1. V shed 10 bases, J shed 2 bases, and the junction held 2 bases outside the gene matches. This CDR3 has 13 amino acids. Germline CDR1 ENHRY, CDR2 SYGVKD. CDR3 protein: CASGTGGNQPQHF. The CDR3 DNA sequence: TGTGCCAGTGGGACAGGGGGCAATCAGCCCCAGCATTTT.

The rearrangement links TRBV7-6 to TRBJ2-7; 7 nucleotides align to TRBD2. Germline V gives CDR1 SGHVS, CDR2 FNYEAQ. V was clipped by 5 bases and J by 3 bases; unmatched bases: 10. The CDR3 has 15 amino acids. The CDR3 spells CASSRLRELFYEQYF. In DNA form, the CDR3 reads TGTGCCAGCAGCCGCTTGCGGGAGTTGTTCTACGAGCAGTACTTC.

The count of this clone is one. This chain uses TRBV7-9 with TRBJ2-7; D unclear. V shed 6 bases and J shed 1 base, with 7 bases lying between them. CDR1 is SEHNR, CDR2 FQNEAQ, per germline (reference sequence). The CDR3 spans 12 residues. CDR3 residues: CASSSESYEQYF. In nucleotides, the CDR3 is TGTGCCAGCAGTTCGGAGTCCTACGAGCAGTACTTC.

This clone appeared a single time. The chain recombines TRBV9 with TRBJ2-2; 10 bases are shared with TRBD2. V shed 3 bases, J shed 6 bases, and the junction held 14 bases outside the gene matches. Germline values: CDR1 SGDLS, CDR2 YYNGEE. The CDR3 extends over 18 amino acids. CDR3 in amino acids: CASSGWASGSYGAGELFF. The DNA for the CDR3 is TGTGCCAGCAGCGGGTGGGCTAGCGGGAGCTACGGGGCCGGGGAGCTGTTTTTT.

This clone has just a few counts. V usage is TRBV5-8 and J usage is TRBJ1-1, with TRBD1 identical over 9 bases. The CDR3 loop spans 16 amino acids. Germline V lookup: CDR1 SGHTS, CDR2 YDEGEE. The trim removed 2 bases at V and 2 bases at J, leaving 7 bases unmatched. The CDR3 loop reads CASSFLGGQGNTEAFF. The CDR3 DNA reads TGTGCCAGCAGCTTCTTAGGGGGACAGGGAAACACTGAAGCTTTCTTT.

The chain is built from TRBV15 and TRBJ2-2; no clear D gene. The CDR3 runs 13 residues. V lost 5 bases to trimming and J lost 2 bases, with 6 bases between them. Germline V gene lookup returns CDR1 LNHNV and CDR2 YYDKDF (reference sequence). DNA for the CDR3: TGTGCCACCAGCCTCTTAAACACCGGGGAGCTGTTTTTT. It encodes CATSLLNTGELFF.

This chain uses TRBV4-3 with TRBJ2-2; 8 bases align to TRBD2. The CDR3 is 18 amino acids. Germline V CDR1 and CDR2: LGHNA, YSLEER. Trimming cost V 2 bases and J 6 bases; bases outside gene matches: 14. CDR3 DNA sequence: TGCGCCAGCAGCCAAAACCCCCCGGGACTAGAGGGGGCCGGGGAGCTGTTTTTT. Its protein product is CASSQNPPGLEGAGELFF.

The chain couples TRBV7-8 to TRBJ1-5; 9 bases line up with TRBD1. V shed 5 bases and J 3 bases; nucleotides not matched to a gene: 5. The germline V gene has CDR1 SGHVS and CDR2 FQNEAQ. This CDR3 spans 15 amino acids. The CDR3 reads CASSAGQGFNQPQHF. The DNA of the CDR3 is TGTGCCAGCAGCGCAGGACAGGGGTTCAATCAGCCCCAGCATTTT.

This clone was recorded only once. The chain carries TRBV7-6 and TRBJ2-3, with 9 bases matching TRBD1. In germline, CDR1 is SGHVS, CDR2 FNYEAQ. The CDR3 runs to 15 residues. V was clipped by 3 bases and J by 1 base; unmatched bases: 2. The CDR3: CASSFRDRGTDTQYF. The CDR3 coding sequence is TGTGCCAGCAGCTTTCGGGACAGGGGCACAGATACGCAGTATTTT.

This chain joins TRBV7-6 and TRBJ2-1, with TRBD2 as a possible D gene (6 bases). Germline lookup yields CDR1 SGHVS and CDR2 FNYEAQ. The CDR3 extends over 16 amino acids. The V gene lost 5 bases and the J gene lost 0 bases, with 14 bases spanning the gap. CDR3 sequence (DNA): TGTGCCAGCAGCGGAGCGGGTGTTAGCTCCTACAATGAGCAGTTCTTC. This encodes CASSGAGVSSYNEQFF.